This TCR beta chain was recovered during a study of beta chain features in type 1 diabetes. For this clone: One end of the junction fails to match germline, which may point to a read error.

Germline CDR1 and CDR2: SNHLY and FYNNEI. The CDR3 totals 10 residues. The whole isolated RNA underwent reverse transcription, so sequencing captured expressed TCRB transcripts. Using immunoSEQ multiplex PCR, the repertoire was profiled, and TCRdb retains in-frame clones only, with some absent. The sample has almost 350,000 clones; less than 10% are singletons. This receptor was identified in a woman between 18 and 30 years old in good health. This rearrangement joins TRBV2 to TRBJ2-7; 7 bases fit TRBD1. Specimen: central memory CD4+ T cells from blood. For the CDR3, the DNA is TGTGCCAGCACGATGGGACAGACACACTTC. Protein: CASTMGQTHF.